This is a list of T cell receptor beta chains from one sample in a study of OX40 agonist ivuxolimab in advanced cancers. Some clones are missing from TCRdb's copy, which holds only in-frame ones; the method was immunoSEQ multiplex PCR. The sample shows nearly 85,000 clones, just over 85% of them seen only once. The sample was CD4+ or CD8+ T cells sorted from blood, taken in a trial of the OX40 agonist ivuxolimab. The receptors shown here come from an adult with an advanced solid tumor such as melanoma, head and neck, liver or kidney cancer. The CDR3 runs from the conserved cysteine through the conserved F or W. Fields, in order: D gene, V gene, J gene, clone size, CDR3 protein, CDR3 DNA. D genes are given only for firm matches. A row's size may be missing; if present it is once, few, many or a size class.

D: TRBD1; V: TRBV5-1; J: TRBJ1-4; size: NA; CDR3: CASSRRQGDEKLFF; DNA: TGCGCCAGCAGCCGTAGACAGGGGGATGAAAAACTGTTTTTT
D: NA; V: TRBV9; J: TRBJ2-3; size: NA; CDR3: CASSVVGGGGTDTQYF; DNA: TGTGCCAGCAGCGTAGTCGGTGGGGGCGGCACAGATACGCAGTATTTT
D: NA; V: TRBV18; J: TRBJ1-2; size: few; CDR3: CASSPEGGPLYGYTF; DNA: TGTGCCAGCTCACCCGAGGGGGGCCCCCTCTATGGCTACACCTTC
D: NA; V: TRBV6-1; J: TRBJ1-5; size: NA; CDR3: CASSAEPPQPQHF; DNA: TGTGCCAGCAGTGCGGAGCCTCCCCAGCCCCAGCATTTT
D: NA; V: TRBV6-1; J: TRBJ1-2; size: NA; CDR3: CASSGQVYYGYTF; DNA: TGTGCCAGCAGTGGACAGGTTTATTATGGCTACACCTTC
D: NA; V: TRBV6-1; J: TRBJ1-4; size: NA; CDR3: CASRDTGGNEKLFF; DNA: TGTGCCAGCAGGGACACAGGAGGTAATGAAAAACTGTTTTTT
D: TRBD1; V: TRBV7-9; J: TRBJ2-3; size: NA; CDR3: CASNPTGMGADTQYF; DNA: TGTGCCAGCAACCCGACAGGGATGGGGGCAGATACGCAGTATTTT
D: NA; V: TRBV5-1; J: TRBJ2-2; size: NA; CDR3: CASSQGSVTGELFF; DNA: TGCGCCAGCAGCCAGGGGTCGGTCACCGGGGAGCTGTTTTTT
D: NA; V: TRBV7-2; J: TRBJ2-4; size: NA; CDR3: CASSLATEGKNIQYF; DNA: TGTGCCAGCAGCTTAGCGACAGAAGGCAAAAACATTCAGTACTTC
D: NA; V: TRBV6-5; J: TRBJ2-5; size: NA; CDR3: CASSYGGLQYF; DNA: TGTGCCAGCAGTTACGGGGGGCTCCAGTACTTC
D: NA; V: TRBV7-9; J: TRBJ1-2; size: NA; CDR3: CASTWLQGIYGYTF; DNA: TGTGCCAGCACCTGGCTCCAGGGAATCTATGGCTACACCTTC
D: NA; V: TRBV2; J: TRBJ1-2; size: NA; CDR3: CASSPIQGAGGYTF; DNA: TGTGCCAGCAGTCCGATACAAGGGGCAGGAGGCTACACCTTC
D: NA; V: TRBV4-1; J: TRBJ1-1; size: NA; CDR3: CASSQDVERPWAFF; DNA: TGCGCCAGCAGCCAAGATGTTGAACGGCCGTGGGCTTTCTTT
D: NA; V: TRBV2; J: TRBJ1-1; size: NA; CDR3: CASSEGGRDEAFF; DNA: TGTGCCAGCAGTGAAGGCGGGAGAGATGAAGCTTTCTTT
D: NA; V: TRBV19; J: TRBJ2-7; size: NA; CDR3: CASSMGPQGGQYF; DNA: TGTGCCAGTAGTATGGGTCCTCAGGGGGGGCAGTACTTC
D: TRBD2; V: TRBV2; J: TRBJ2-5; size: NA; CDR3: CASAKFGAGAGETQYF; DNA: TGTGCCAGTGCCAAGTTTGGAGCGGGGGCGGGGGAGACCCAGTACTTC